This T cell receptor gamma chain derives from a study of Vδ1+ human thymocytes. RNA was extracted from the cells and then reverse transcribed. Multiplex PCR used pooled V-gene forward primers and a constant-region reverse primer to amplify CDR3s. TCRdb called clones from the multiplex PCR reads again using CATT. This table has about 27,000 gamma-chain clones, roughly 20% appearing once. Overall study findings and caveats: Thymic TRG and TRD repertoires appeared highly polyclonal.

V was pared by 0 bases and J by 12 bases, with 5 bases of the junction left unmatched. This CDR3 is built from 11 residues. Germline lookup yields CDR1 VTNTFY and CDR2 YDVSTARD (reference sequence). The table lists this clone with a few counts. Its antigen is not known. Since a much larger clone is just one base distant, this may be a read error. The sample was Vdelta1+ gamma-delta thymocytes from the thymus. The subset was: FACS-sorted CD3+ TCRalphabeta- TCRVdelta1+ TCRVdelta2- thymocytes. The clonotype comes from a boy less than two years old who had congenital heart surgery. The chain carries TRGV3 and TRGJ1 or TRGJ2. The CDR3 region is CATWDRLMKLF. The CDR3 DNA follows: TGTGCCACCTGGGACAGGCTTATGAAACTCTTT.